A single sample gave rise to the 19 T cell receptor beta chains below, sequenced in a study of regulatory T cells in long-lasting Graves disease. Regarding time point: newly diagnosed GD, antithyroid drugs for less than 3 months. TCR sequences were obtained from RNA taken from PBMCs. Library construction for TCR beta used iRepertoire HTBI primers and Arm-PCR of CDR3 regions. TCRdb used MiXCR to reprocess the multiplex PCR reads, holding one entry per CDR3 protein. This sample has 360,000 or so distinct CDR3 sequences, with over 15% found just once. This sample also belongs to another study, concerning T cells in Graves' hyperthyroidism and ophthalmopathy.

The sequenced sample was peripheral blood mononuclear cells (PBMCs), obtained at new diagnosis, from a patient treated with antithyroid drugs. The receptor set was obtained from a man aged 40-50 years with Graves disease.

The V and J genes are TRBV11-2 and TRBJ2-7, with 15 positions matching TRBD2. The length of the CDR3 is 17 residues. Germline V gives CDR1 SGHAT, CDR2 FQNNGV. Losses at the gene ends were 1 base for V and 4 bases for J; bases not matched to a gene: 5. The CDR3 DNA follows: TGTGCCAGCAGCTTAGCGCCGGGACTAGCGGGAGGTTACGAGCAGTACTTC. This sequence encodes CASSLAPGLAGGYEQYF.

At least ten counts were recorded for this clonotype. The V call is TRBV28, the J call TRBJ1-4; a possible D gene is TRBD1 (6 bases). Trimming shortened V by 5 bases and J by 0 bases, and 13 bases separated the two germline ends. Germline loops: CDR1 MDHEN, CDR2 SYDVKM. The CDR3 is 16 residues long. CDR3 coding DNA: TGTGCCAGCAGTACCGCAAAGGGGGCAACTAATGAAAAACTGTTTTTT. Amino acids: CASSTAKGATNEKLFF.

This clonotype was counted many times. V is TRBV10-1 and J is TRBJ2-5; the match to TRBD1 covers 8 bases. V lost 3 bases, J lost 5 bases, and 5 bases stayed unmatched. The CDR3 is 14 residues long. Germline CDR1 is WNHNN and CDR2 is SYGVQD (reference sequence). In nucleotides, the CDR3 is TGCGCCAGCAGTGACGGACAGGGCCGGGAGACCCAGTACTTC. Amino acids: CASSDGQGRETQYF.

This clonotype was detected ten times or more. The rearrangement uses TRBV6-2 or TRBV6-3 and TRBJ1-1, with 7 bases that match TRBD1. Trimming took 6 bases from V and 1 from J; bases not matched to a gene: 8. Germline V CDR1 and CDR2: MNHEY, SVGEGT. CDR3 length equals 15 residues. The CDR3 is CASSLMAGGNTEAFF. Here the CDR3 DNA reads TGTGCCAGCAGCTTAATGGCAGGGGGGAACACTGAAGCTTTCTTT.

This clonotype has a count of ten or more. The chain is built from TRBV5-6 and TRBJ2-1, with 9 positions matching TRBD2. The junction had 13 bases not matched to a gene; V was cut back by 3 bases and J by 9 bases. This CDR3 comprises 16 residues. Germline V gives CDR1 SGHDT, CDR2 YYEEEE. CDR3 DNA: TGTGCCAGCAGCTCTCGGCGGGAGGGCCATGACTCTGAGCAGTTCTTC. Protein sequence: CASSSRREGHDSEQFF. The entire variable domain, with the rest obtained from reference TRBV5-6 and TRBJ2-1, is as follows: DAGVTQSPTHLIKTRGQQVTLRCSPKSGHDTVSWYQQALGQGPQFIFQYYEEEERQRGNFPDRFSGHQFPNYSSELNVNALLLGDSALYLCASSSRREGHDSEQFFGPGTRLTVL.

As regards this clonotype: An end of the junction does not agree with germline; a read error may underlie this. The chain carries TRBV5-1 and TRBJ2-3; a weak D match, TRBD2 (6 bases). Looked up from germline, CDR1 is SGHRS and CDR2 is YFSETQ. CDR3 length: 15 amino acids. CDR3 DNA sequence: TGTGCCAGCAGCTTGGCTCTAGCGTCGACAGATACGCAGTATTTT. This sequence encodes CASSLALASTDTQYF.

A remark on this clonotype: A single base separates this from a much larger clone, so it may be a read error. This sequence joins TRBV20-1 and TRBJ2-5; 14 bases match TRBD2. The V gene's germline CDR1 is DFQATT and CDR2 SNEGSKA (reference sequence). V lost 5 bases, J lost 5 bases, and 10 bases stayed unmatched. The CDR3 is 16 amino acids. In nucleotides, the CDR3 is TGCAGTGCTCCGACTAGCGGGGGGGCCATAAGCGAGACCCAGTACTTC. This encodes CSAPTSGGAISETQYF.

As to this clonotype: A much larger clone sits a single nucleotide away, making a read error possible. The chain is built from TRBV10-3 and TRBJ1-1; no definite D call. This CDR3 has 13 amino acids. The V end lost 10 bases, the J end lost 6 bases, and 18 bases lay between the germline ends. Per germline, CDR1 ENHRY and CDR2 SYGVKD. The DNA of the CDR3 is TGTGCCACCGCATATCAGGAGTACGCTGAAGCTTTCTTT. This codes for CATAYQEYAEAFF.

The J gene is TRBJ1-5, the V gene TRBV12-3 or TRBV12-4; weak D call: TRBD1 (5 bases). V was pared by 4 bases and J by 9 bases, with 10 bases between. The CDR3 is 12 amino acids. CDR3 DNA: TGTGCCAGCAGTTACTGGGGGTCGCCCCAGCATTTT. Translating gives CASSYWGSPQHF.

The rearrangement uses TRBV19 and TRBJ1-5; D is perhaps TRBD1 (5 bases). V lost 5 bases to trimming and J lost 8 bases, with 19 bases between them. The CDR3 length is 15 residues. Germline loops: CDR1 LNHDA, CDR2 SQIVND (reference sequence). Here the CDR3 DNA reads TGTGCCAGTAGTGTCGGGACGGATCCTCGGGAGCCCCAGCATTTT. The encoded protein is CASSVGTDPREPQHF.

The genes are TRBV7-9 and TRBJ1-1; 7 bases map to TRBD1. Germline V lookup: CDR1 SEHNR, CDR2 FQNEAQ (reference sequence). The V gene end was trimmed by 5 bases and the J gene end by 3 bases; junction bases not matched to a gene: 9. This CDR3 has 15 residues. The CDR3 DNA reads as TGTGCCAGCAGCCCTCAGGGGCAGGGGGACACTGAAGCTTTCTTT. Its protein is CASSPQGQGDTEAFF.

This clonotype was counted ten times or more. The CDR3 is CAISVRGYEQYF. As DNA, the CDR3 is TGTGCCATCAGTGTAAGGGGCTACGAGCAGTACTTC. The chain couples TRBV10-3 to TRBJ2-7, with D maybe TRBD1 (5 bases). Trimming left V 4 bases short and J 3 bases short, with 7 bases between. The germline V gene has CDR1 ENHRY and CDR2 SYGVKD. The CDR3 totals 12 residues.

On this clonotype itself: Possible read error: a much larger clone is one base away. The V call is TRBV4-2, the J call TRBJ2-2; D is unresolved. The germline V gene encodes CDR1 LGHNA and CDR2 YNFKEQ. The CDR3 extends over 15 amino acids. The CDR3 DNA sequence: TGTGCCGGCAGCCAAGATCCGATATTCACCGGGGAGCTGTTTTTT. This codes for CAGSQDPIFTGELFF.

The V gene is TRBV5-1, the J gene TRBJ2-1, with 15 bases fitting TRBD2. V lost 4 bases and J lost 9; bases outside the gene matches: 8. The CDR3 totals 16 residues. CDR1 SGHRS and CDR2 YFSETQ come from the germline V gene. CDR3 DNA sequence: TGCGCCAGCAGCGCTGGACTAGCGGGGGGGCCGGGTGAGCAGTTCTTC. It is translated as CASSAGLAGGPGEQFF. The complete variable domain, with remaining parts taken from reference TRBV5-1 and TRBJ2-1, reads KAGVTQTPRYLIKTRGQQVTLSCSPISGHRSVSWYQQTPGQGLQFLFEYFSETQRNKGNFPGRFSGRQFSNSRSEMNVSTLELGDSALYLCASSAGLAGGPGEQFFGPGTRLTVL.

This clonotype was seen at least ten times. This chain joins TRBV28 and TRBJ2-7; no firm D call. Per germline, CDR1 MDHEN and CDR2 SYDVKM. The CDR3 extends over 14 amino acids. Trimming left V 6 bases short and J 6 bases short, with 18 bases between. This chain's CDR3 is CASSLVPSLSEQYF. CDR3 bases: TGTGCCAGCAGCCTCGTGCCCTCTCTCTCCGAGCAGTACTTC.

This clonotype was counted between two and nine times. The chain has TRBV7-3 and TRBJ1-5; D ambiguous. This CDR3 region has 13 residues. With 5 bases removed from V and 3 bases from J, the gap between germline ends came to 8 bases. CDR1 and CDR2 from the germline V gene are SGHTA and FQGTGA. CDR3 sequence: CASSQELNQPQHF. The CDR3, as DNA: TGTGCCAGCAGCCAAGAACTCAATCAGCCCCAGCATTTT.

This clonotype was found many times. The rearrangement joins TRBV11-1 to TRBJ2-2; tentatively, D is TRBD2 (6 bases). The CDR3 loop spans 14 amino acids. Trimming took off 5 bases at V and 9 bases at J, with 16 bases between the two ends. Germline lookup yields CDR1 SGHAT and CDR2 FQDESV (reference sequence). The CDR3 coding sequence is TGTGCCAGCAGCCCAAGGGCGGGGCTTTGGGAGCTGTTTTTT. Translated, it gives CASSPRAGLWELFF.

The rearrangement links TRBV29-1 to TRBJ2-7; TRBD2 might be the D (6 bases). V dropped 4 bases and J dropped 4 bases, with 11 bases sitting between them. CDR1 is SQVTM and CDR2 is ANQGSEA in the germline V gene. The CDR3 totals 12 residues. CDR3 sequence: CSVAGVGYEQYF. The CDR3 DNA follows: TGCAGCGTTGCGGGAGTAGGGTACGAGCAGTACTTC.

CDR3 sequence: CSARRTENTEAFF. CDR3 coding DNA: TGCAGTGCTAGACGGACAGAGAACACTGAAGCTTTCTTT. The chain links TRBV20-1 to TRBJ1-1; D possibly corresponds to TRBD1 (6 bases). Trimming removed 2 bases at V and 1 base at J, with 8 bases between. This CDR3 has 13 residues. CDR1 is DFQATT and CDR2 is SNEGSKA in the germline V gene (reference sequence).